These 10 T cell receptor beta chains came from one sample sequenced in a study of blood T cell repertoires in COVID-19. Some clones are missing from TCRdb's copy, which holds only in-frame ones; the method was immunoSEQ multiplex PCR. The sample yields about 380,000 clones, around 90% seen once. Specimen: peripheral blood. The origin of the receptors is a young man with active or convalescent COVID-19.

This clone showed up just once. The V call is TRBV29-1, the J call TRBJ2-3, with D tentatively TRBD2 (5 bases). Deletions cut 7 bases from V and 6 bases from J, with 17 bases between. Looked up from germline, CDR1 is SQVTM and CDR2 is ANQGSEA. This CDR3 region has 13 residues. CDR3 nucleotides: TGCAGCGGGCGGGCTCTGTCATCCGATACGCAGTATTTT. Protein product: CSGRALSSDTQYF.

V and J are TRBV12-3 or TRBV12-4 and TRBJ2-4; perhaps TRBD2 as D (5 bases). Trimming removed 1 base from V and 7 bases from J, with 5 bases in between. This CDR3 spans 12 amino acids. CDR3: CASSLGGNIQYF. In DNA form, the CDR3 reads TGTGCCAGCAGTTTAGGAGGGAACATTCAGTACTTC.

The chain couples TRBV6-4 to TRBJ1-5; 9 bases fit TRBD1. Per germline, CDR1 MRHNA and CDR2 SNTAGT. This CDR3 has 15 residues. V lost 3 bases, J lost 7 bases, and 7 bases stayed unmatched. The CDR3 is CASSETGGTGQPQHF. CDR3 nucleotides: TGTGCCAGCAGTGAAACAGGGGGCACGGGGCAGCCCCAGCATTTT.

For this clone: At the DNA level, this CDR3 is encoded by other sequences in the same sample as well. The chain carries TRBV28 and TRBJ1-1; a possible D gene is TRBD1 (5 bases). The V gene lost 3 bases and the J gene lost 4 bases, with 9 bases spanning the gap. This CDR3 region has 13 residues. Germline V gives CDR1 MDHEN, CDR2 SYDVKM. The chain's CDR3 is CASSFRGTTEAFF. CDR3 nucleotides: TGTGCCAGCAGTTTCCGGGGGACCACTGAAGCTTTCTTT.

The chain combines TRBV7-3 with TRBJ1-2; D remains unclear. CDR1 and CDR2 from the germline V gene are SGHTA and FQGTGA. The length of the CDR3 is 12 residues. Trimming pared 5 bases from V and 4 bases from J, leaving 8 bases between. This CDR3 is CASSAVFYGYTF. DNA for the CDR3: TGTGCCAGCAGCGCGGTCTTCTATGGCTACACCTTC.

This chain joins TRBV30 and TRBJ1-5; weak D call: TRBD1 (6 bases). The CDR3 is 15 residues long. Trimming took 3 bases from V and 4 from J, leaving 16 bases between them. Germline values: CDR1 GTSNPN, CDR2 SVGIG (reference sequence). The CDR3 sequence: CAWSQGKGPNQPQHF. DNA of the CDR3: TGTGCCTGGAGCCAGGGGAAGGGGCCTAATCAGCCCCAGCATTTT.

This chain connects TRBV7-3 to TRBJ2-7, with D possibly being TRBD1 (5 bases). The length of the CDR3 is 12 residues. Between the trimmed V and J ends, which lost 3 bases and 6 bases, there was a span of 9 bases. Germline CDR1 is SGHTA and CDR2 is FQGTGA. The CDR3 here is CASSFDRGEQYF. DNA of the CDR3: TGTGCCAGCAGCTTCGACAGAGGCGAGCAGTACTTC.

The chain uses TRBV4-1 and TRBJ2-7, with a possible D match to TRBD1 (6 bases). This CDR3 comprises 17 residues. Germline V gene sequence: CDR1 MGHRA, CDR2 YSYEKL. V lost 1 base, J lost 0 bases, and 16 bases lay in between. The CDR3 loop reads CASSQGGPGRNSYEQYF. CDR3 bases: TGCGCCAGCAGCCAAGGGGGGCCGGGGCGGAACTCCTACGAGCAGTACTTC.

This chain uses TRBV2 with TRBJ1-6, with a tentative D call TRBD1 (5 bases). CDR1 and CDR2 (germline): SNHLY, FYNNEI. The CDR3 sequence is 14 residues long. V gave up 5 bases and J gave up 5 bases, with 10 bases separating them. CDR3 sequence reads: CASSTGHNNSPLHF. The CDR3 bases are TGTGCCAGCAGTACAGGACACAATAATTCACCCCTCCACTTT.

This sequence joins TRBV4-3 and TRBJ2-7; TRBD1 might be the D (6 bases). Trimming stripped 0 bases from V and 3 bases from J, with 18 bases between. From germline, CDR1 is LGHNA and CDR2 YSLEER. The CDR3 runs to 17 residues. The CDR3 sequence is CASSQDGSRGYFYEQYF. The CDR3 DNA reads TGCGCCAGCAGCCAAGACGGAAGCAGGGGCTATTTCTACGAGCAGTACTTC.